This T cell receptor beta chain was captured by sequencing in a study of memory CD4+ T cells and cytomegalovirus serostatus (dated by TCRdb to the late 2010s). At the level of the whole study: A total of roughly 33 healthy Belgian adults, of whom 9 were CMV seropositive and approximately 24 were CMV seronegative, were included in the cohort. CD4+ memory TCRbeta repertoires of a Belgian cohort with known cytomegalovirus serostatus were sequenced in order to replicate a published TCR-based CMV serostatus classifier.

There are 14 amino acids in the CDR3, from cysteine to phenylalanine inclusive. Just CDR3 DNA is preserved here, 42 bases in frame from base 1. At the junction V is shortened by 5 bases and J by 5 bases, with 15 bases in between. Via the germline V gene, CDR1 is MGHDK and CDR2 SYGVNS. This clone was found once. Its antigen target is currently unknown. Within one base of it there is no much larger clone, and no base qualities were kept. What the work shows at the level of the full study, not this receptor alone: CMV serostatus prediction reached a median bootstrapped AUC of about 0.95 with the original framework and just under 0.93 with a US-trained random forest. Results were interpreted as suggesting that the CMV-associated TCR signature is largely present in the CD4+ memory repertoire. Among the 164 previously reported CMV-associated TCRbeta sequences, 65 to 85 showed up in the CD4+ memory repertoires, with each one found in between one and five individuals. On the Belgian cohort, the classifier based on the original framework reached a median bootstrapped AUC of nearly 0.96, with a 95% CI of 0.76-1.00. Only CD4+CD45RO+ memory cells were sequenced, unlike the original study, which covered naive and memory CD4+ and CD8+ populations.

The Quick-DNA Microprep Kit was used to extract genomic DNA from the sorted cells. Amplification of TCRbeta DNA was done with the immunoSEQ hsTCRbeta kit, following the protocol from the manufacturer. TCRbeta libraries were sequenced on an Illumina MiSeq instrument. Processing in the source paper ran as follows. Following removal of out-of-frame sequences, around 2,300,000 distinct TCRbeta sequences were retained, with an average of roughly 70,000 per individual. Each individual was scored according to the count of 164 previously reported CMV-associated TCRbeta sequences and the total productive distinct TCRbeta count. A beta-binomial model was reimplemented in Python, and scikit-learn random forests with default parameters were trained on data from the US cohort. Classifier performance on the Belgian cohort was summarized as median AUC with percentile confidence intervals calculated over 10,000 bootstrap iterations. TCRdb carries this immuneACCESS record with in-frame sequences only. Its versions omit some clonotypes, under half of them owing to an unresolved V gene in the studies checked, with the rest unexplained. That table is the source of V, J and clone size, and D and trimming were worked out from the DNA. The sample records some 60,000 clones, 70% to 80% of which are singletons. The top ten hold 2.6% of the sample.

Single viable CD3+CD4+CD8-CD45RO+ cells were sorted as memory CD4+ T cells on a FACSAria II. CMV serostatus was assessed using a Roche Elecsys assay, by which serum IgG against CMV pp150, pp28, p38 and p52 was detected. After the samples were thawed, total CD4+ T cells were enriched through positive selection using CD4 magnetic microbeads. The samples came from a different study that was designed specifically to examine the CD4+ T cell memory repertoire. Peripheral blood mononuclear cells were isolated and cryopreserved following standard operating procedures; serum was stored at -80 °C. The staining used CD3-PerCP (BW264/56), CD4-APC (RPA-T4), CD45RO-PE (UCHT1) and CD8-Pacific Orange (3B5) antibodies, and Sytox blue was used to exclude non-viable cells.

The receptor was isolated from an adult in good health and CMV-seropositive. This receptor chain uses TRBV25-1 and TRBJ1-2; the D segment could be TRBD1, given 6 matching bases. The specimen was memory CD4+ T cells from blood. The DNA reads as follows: TGTGCCAGCAGTCCGGGGGGCTCAGGATATGGCTACACCTTC. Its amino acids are CASSPGGSGYGYTF.